Below are 18 T cell receptor beta chains sequenced from a single sample in a study of blood T cell repertoires in COVID-19. Assay: immunoSEQ multiplex PCR; the TCRdb copy retains only in-frame clones and omits some. Among about 150,000 clones listed, approximately 80% were seen once. Sample: peripheral blood. All receptors derive from a woman aged 55-75 years with active or convalescent COVID-19.

The rearrangement uses TRBV5-5 and TRBJ2-2, with 12 positions matching TRBD2. V was pared by 2 bases and J by 4 bases, with 6 bases of the junction left unmatched. Germline V CDR1 and CDR2: SGHKS, YYEKEE (reference sequence). The CDR3 is made up of 17 amino acids. As DNA, the CDR3 is TGTGCCAGCAGCTTAGGACTAGCGGGGAAAATCACCGGGGAGCTGTTTTTT. It specifies CASSLGLAGKITGELFF.

The chain couples TRBV10-1 to TRBJ1-1; D is unclear. Germline values: CDR1 WNHNN, CDR2 SYGVQD (reference sequence). Trimming stripped 8 bases from V and 10 bases from J, with 17 bases between. The CDR3 has 12 amino acids. CDR3: CASYTGREGAFF. The CDR3 DNA reads as TGCGCCAGCTATACGGGGAGGGAAGGAGCTTTCTTT.

CDR3 sequence: CASSHSGGQEPQHF. Here the CDR3 DNA reads TGTGCCAGCAGCCATTCCGGGGGGCAGGAGCCCCAGCATTTT. The rearrangement joins TRBV14 to TRBJ1-5, with D possibly matching TRBD1 (6 bases). This CDR3 contains 14 residues. Trimming took off 3 bases at V and 8 bases at J, with 14 bases between the two ends. Germline loops: CDR1 SGHDN, CDR2 FVKESK.

The chain employs TRBV5-6 and TRBJ2-2, with 10 bases identical to TRBD2. Germline CDR1 SGHDT, CDR2 YYEEEE. With 2 bases clipped from V and 2 bases from J, the junction kept 3 bases outside the gene matches. The CDR3 has 16 residues. The CDR3 DNA is TGTGCCAGCAGCTTCTCTAGCGGGAGTAACACCGGGGAGCTGTTTTTT. It codes for CASSFSSGSNTGELFF. Variable domain in full (rest from reference TRBV5-6 and TRBJ2-2): DAGVTQSPTHLIKTRGQQVTLRCSPKSGHDTVSWYQQALGQGPQFIFQYYEEEERQRGNFPDRFSGHQFPNYSSELNVNALLLGDSALYLCASSFSSGSNTGELFFGEGSRLTVL.

The genes are TRBV7-3 and TRBJ2-3; tentatively, D is TRBD2 (5 bases). V was pared by 5 bases and J by 6 bases, with 12 bases between. Germline CDR1 SGHTA, CDR2 FQGTGA. The CDR3 sequence is 13 residues long. In DNA form, the CDR3 reads TGTGCCAGCAGCCCCTCCCCGGGGGATACGCAGTATTTT. Its translation: CASSPSPGDTQYF.

The chain employs TRBV28 and TRBJ2-7, with D possibly being TRBD2 (6 bases). Germline V lookup: CDR1 MDHEN, CDR2 SYDVKM. Deletions cut 10 bases from V and 6 bases from J, with 22 bases between. This CDR3 spans 14 amino acids. The chain's CDR3 is CATLSPGSRSEQYF. CDR3 coding DNA: TGTGCCACCCTGTCCCCCGGGAGCAGGAGCGAGCAGTACTTC.

V is TRBV7-8 and J is TRBJ2-7, with 7 bases identical to TRBD1. Looked up from germline, CDR1 is SGHVS and CDR2 is FQNEAQ. The CDR3 spans 15 residues. After removal of 5 bases from V and 2 bases from J, the junction contained 9 bases not matched to a gene. The CDR3 nucleotides read TGTGCCAGCAGCCGAGCCGGGACAGAGGCCTACGAGCAGTACTTC. Amino acids: CASSRAGTEAYEQYF.

The rearrangement links TRBV7-9 to TRBJ1-1, with a weak D call TRBD1 (5 bases). Germline CDR1 and CDR2: SEHNR and FQNEAQ (reference sequence). V lost 5 bases and J 3 bases, leaving 10 bases between the germline ends. The CDR3 runs 13 residues. The CDR3 loop is CASSPGSYTEAFF. In DNA form, the CDR3 reads TGTGCCAGCAGCCCAGGGTCTTACACTGAAGCTTTCTTT.

This chain links TRBV3-1 (or the pseudogene TRBV3-2) with TRBJ2-5; D gene ambiguous. The CDR3 loop spans 15 amino acids. The V gene lost 3 bases and the J gene lost 5 bases, with 16 bases spanning the gap. Germline assignment: CDR1 LGHDT and CDR2 YNNKEL (reference sequence). The CDR3 reads CASSQQFRVAETQYF. The CDR3 nucleotides are TGTGCCAGCAGCCAGCAATTTCGCGTCGCTGAGACCCAGTACTTC.

This rearrangement joins TRBV4-2 to TRBJ1-4; TRBD1 aligns across 10 bases. This CDR3 spans 16 amino acids. In germline, CDR1 is LGHNA, CDR2 YNFKEQ. V lost 1 base to trimming and J lost 8 bases; unmatched junction nucleotides: 7. CDR3 DNA sequence: TGTGCCAGCAGCCAAGGCCCGGGACAGGGGAACGAAAAACTGTTTTTT. It specifies CASSQGPGQGNEKLFF.

This clone was counted once. The chain combines TRBV5-6 with TRBJ1-1; D remains ambiguous. The V gene lost 1 base and the J gene lost 3 bases, with 7 bases spanning the gap. There are 13 residues in the CDR3. CDR1 and CDR2 (germline): SGHDT, YYEEEE. CDR3 amino acids: CASSLTDYTEAFF. The CDR3 coding sequence is TGTGCCAGCAGCTTGACGGACTACACTGAAGCTTTCTTT.

On this clone: One end of the junction is discordant with germline, which a read error may explain. The gene calls are TRBV2 and TRBJ1-1, with 8 bases that match TRBD1. CDR1 is SNHLY and CDR2 is FYNNEI in the germline V gene. The CDR3 is made up of 12 amino acids. The CDR3 loop is CASSGDRTGAFF. CDR3 in DNA: TGTGCCAGCAGTGGGGACAGGACTGGAGCTTTCTTT.

The table lists this clone with a count of one. V usage is TRBV7-2 and J usage is TRBJ2-1; possibly TRBD1 for D (5 bases). This CDR3 comprises 14 residues. V was shortened by 6 bases and J by 5 bases, with 14 bases between the two germline ends. The germline gives CDR1 SGHTA, CDR2 FQGNSA. DNA of the CDR3: TGTGCCAGCAGACAGGACGGGCCCAACAATGAGCAGTTCTTC. It is translated as CASRQDGPNNEQFF.

This chain joins TRBV10-3 and TRBJ2-7, with TRBD2 matching 11 bases. V trimming: 6 bases; J trimming: 4 bases; junction bases outside the gene matches: 8. The V gene's germline CDR1 is ENHRY and CDR2 SYGVKD. This CDR3 spans 15 amino acids. Written as DNA, the CDR3 is TGTGCCATCAGCTCAGCTAGCGGGGGGAATTACGAGCAGTACGTC. Amino acids: CAISSASGGNYEQYV.

The J gene is TRBJ2-7, the V gene TRBV4-1; TRBD1 is a possible D gene (5 bases). Germline assignment: CDR1 MGHRA and CDR2 YSYEKL. Trimming removed 4 bases from V and 0 bases from J, with 16 bases in between. This CDR3 region has 16 residues. The CDR3, as DNA: TGCGCCAGCAGCCTAGGGGCGACACTCAGCTCCTACGAGCAGTACTTC. Translation: CASSLGATLSSYEQYF.

This rearrangement joins TRBV5-1 to TRBJ1-6; 8 positions match TRBD1. With 3 bases clipped from V and 7 bases from J, the junction kept 6 bases outside the gene matches. This CDR3 contains 15 residues. The germline CDR1 and CDR2 sequences are SGHRS and YFSETQ. CDR3 region: CASSYDRGWNSPLHF. CDR3 nucleotide sequence: TGCGCCAGCAGCTACGACAGGGGATGGAATTCACCCCTCCACTTT. The whole variable domain, remainder taken from reference TRBV5-1 and TRBJ1-6, is KAGVTQTPRYLIKTRGQQVTLSCSPISGHRSVSWYQQTPGQGLQFLFEYFSETQRNKGNFPGRFSGRQFSNSRSEMNVSTLELGDSALYLCASSYDRGWNSPLHFGNGTRLTVT.

The chain couples TRBV7-9 to TRBJ1-1; weak D call: TRBD1 (5 bases). The CDR3 extends over 14 amino acids. Germline CDR1 is SEHNR and CDR2 is FQNEAQ (reference sequence). V was cut by 9 bases and J by 4 bases, with 18 bases left in between. This chain's CDR3 is CARAGPCWGTEAFF. CDR3 in DNA: TGTGCCAGGGCAGGGCCCTGTTGGGGCACTGAAGCTTTCTTT. The whole variable domain, filled in from reference TRBV7-9 and TRBJ1-1, reads DTGVSQNPRHKITKRGQNVTFRCDPISEHNRLYWYRQTLGQGPEFLTYFQNEAQLEKSRLLSDRFSAERPKGSFSTLEIQRTEQGDSAMYLCARAGPCWGTEAFFGQGTRLTVV.

The chain joins TRBV6-2 or TRBV6-3 to TRBJ1-5, with a possible D match to TRBD1 (5 bases). The CDR3 spans 14 residues. Germline V gives CDR1 MNHEY, CDR2 SVGEGT. V was clipped by 2 bases and J by 6 bases, with 11 bases between them. The CDR3 region has the DNA TGTGCCAGCAGTTACGGTCTGGGGGGTCAGCCCCAGCATTTT. Translating it yields CASSYGLGGQPQHF.